These 8 T cell receptor beta chains share one sample of origin, sequenced in a study of blood T cell repertoires in COVID-19 (dated by TCRdb to between 2020 and 2021). The method was the immunoSEQ multiplex PCR assay. TCRdb re-hosts the immuneACCESS table, in-frame sequences only. Its copies lack some clones; in the studies checked, an unresolved V gene accounts for under half of them, and the cause for the rest is not known. A total of 150,000 or so clones appear in this sample, approximately 79% of them only once. Together, the top ten hold 2.5% to 3% of the sample. Sequencing used PBMCs or T cells enriched from blood (not recorded which). These receptors originate from a woman aged 50 to 60 who had recovered from COVID-19.

The rearrangement uses TRBV7-9 and TRBJ2-5; TRBD1 agrees at 7 bases. Germline loops: CDR1 SEHNR, CDR2 FQNEAQ (reference sequence). CDR3 length equals 15 residues. V trimming: 1 base; J trimming: 5 bases; junction bases outside the gene matches: 7. DNA of the CDR3: TGTGCCAGCAGCTTAGGGGCCTTGACAGGGGAGACCCAGTACTTC. Protein sequence: CASSLGALTGETQYF.

This rearrangement joins TRBV28 to TRBJ1-2; weak D call: TRBD1 (6 bases). Trimming pared 7 bases from V and 8 bases from J, leaving 11 bases between. Per germline, CDR1 MDHEN and CDR2 SYDVKM. The CDR3 totals 11 residues. CDR3 residues: CASTWGPGYTF. Written as DNA, the CDR3 is TGTGCCAGCACCTGGGGGCCCGGCTACACCTTC.

This clone turned up a few times. The genes are TRBV28 and TRBJ2-1; D remains ambiguous. Germline CDR1 reads MDHEN; CDR2 reads SYDVKM. The CDR3 loop spans 13 amino acids. Trimming took off 2 bases at V and 7 bases at J, with 9 bases between the two ends. For the CDR3, the DNA is TGTGCCAGCAGTTTACTAGAAAGTAATGAGCAGTTCTTC. Its protein is CASSLLESNEQFF.

This chain uses TRBV29-1 with TRBJ1-1, with D possibly being TRBD1 (6 bases). V was clipped by 3 bases and J by 5 bases, with 19 bases between them. This CDR3 is built from 15 residues. The germline gives CDR1 SQVTM, CDR2 ANQGSEA. CDR3 loop: CSVELFRQADTEAFF. For the CDR3, the DNA is TGCAGCGTTGAGCTTTTCCGACAGGCGGATACTGAAGCTTTCTTT.

The chain is built from TRBV5-6 and TRBJ1-6; 7 nucleotides match TRBD1. Germline V lookup: CDR1 SGHDT, CDR2 YYEEEE. This CDR3 contains 17 residues. J was trimmed by 4 bases and V by 0 bases; bases with no gene match: 7. The CDR3 reads CASSLVGQTMYNSPLHF. DNA of the CDR3: TGTGCCAGCAGCTTGGTGGGACAGACTATGTATAATTCACCCCTCCACTTT.

In this sample, this clone turned up once. This chain connects TRBV7-6 to TRBJ1-1; no clear D gene. Per germline, CDR1 SGHVS and CDR2 FNYEAQ. V dropped 5 bases and J dropped 5 bases, with 12 bases sitting between them. CDR3 length: 13 amino acids. The CDR3 here is CASSQAGITEAFF. The CDR3 DNA reads as TGTGCCAGCAGCCAAGCCGGGATAACTGAAGCTTTCTTT.

The genes are TRBV18 and TRBJ2-7; D is possibly TRBD1 (5 bases). The V gene's germline CDR1 is KGHSH and CDR2 LQKENI. The V end was cut by 4 bases, the J end by 3 bases, with 13 bases between. The CDR3 loop spans 14 amino acids. CDR3 nucleotide sequence: TGTGCCAGCTCACGGACACATAAAATCTACGAGCAGTACTTC. Its translation: CASSRTHKIYEQYF. Based on the CDR3 plus reference TRBV18 and TRBJ2-7, the full variable domain is NAGVMQNPRHLVRRRGQEARLRCSPMKGHSHVYWYRQLPEEGLKFMVYLQKENIIDESGMPKERFSAEFPKEGPSILRIQQVVRGDSAAYFCASSRTHKIYEQYFGPGTRLTVT.

In this sample, this clone turned up a few times. V and J are TRBV28 and TRBJ1-1; 10 positions agree with TRBD1. Germline CDR1 MDHEN, CDR2 SYDVKM. J lost 2 bases, V lost 5 bases, and 2 bases had no gene match. This CDR3 has 14 amino acids. CDR3 in DNA: TGTGCCAGCAGTCGGGACAGGGGTAACACTGAAGCTTTCTTT. Translated: CASSRDRGNTEAFF.